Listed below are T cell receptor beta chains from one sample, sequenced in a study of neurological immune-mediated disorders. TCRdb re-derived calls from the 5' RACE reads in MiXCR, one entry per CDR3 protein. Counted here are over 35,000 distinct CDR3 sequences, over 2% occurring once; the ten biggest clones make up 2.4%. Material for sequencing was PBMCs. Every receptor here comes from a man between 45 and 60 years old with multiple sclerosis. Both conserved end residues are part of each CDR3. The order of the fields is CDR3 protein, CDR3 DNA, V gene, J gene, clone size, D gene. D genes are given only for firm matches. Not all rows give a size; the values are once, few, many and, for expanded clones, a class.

CASSPTGYDTEAFF	TGTGCCAGCTCTCCCACGGGGTACGACACTGAAGCTTTCTTT	TRBV18	TRBJ1-1	many	NA
CASSGSGVGGYTF	TGTGCCAGCAGCGGGTCAGGGGTGGGAGGCTACACCTTC	TRBV7-8	TRBJ1-2	many	NA
CASSAVRGPQETQYF	TGTGCCAGCAGTGCAGTTCGGGGGCCTCAAGAGACCCAGTACTTC	TRBV14	TRBJ2-5	many	NA
CSANQRGQGYEQYF	TGCAGTGCTAACCAGCGGGGACAGGGCTACGAGCAGTACTTC	TRBV20-1	TRBJ2-7	many	TRBD1
CASSSTPLWDTQYF	TGTGCCAGCAGTTCTACCCCGCTATGGGATACGCAGTATTTT	TRBV12-3/TRBV12-4	TRBJ2-3	many	NA
CASSATRTGIRTDTQYF	TGCGCCAGCAGCGCAACCCGGACGGGAATCCGCACAGATACGCAGTATTTT	TRBV5-1	TRBJ2-3	many	NA
CSARDPSGGPYTGELFF	TGCAGTGCTAGAGACCCTTCGGGGGGCCCCTACACCGGGGAGCTGTTTTTT	TRBV20-1	TRBJ2-2	few	NA
CASSVTRTAGGHTGELFF	TGTGCCAGCAGCGTCACCCGGACGGCAGGGGGACACACCGGGGAGCTGTTTTTT	TRBV5-6	TRBJ2-2	many	TRBD1
CASRWTGEEQFF	TGTGCCAGCAGGTGGACAGGGGAAGAGCAGTTCTTC	TRBV12-3/TRBV12-4	TRBJ2-1	few	TRBD1
CASRVSTGVHSPLHF	TGTGCCAGCAGGGTGTCGACAGGGGTGCATTCACCCCTCCACTTT	TRBV7-2	TRBJ1-6	many	TRBD1
CASSPGVSTGGREQYF	TGTGCCAGCAGCCCAGGCGTTTCAACAGGGGGCCGCGAGCAGTACTTC	TRBV7-2	TRBJ2-7	many	TRBD1
CASSLAGTKAWIRSSYNSPLNF	TGTGCCAGCAGCTTAGCGGGGACTAAAGCGTGGATAAGGAGCTCCTATAATTCACCCCTCAACTTT	TRBV7-8	TRBJ1-6	many	NA
CASSQGTGMNTEAFF	TGCGCCAGCAGCCAAGGGACAGGGATGAACACTGAAGCTTTCTTT	TRBV4-1	TRBJ1-1	many	TRBD1
CASSSRDRTGELFF	TGTGCCAGCAGCTCCCGGGACAGGACCGGGGAGCTGTTTTTT	TRBV11-3	TRBJ2-2	many	TRBD1
CSVVSGESNQPQHF	TGCAGCGTTGTCTCGGGGGAAAGCAATCAGCCCCAGCATTTT	TRBV29-1	TRBJ1-5	many	NA
CASSYWDQSNEQFF	TGTGCCAGCAGTTACTGGGATCAGAGCAATGAGCAGTTCTTC	TRBV6-5	TRBJ2-1	NA	NA
CASSFGQGGGYTF	TGCGCCAGCAGCTTTGGACAGGGCGGCGGCTACACCTTC	TRBV5-1	TRBJ1-2	many	TRBD1
CASSPGGETNYGYTF	TGTGCCAGCAGCCCTGGAGGGGAGACCAACTATGGCTACACCTTC	TRBV7-2	TRBJ1-2	many	NA
CASSQQTGSGYTQYF	TGCGCCAGCAGCCAACAAACAGGCTCGGGTTATACGCAGTATTTT	TRBV4-1	TRBJ2-3	many	NA
CASSMGQPGGYTF	TGCGCCAGCAGCATGGGACAGCCGGGAGGCTACACCTTC	TRBV5-1	TRBJ1-2	many	TRBD1
CASSYSWTDNYGYTF	TGTGCCAGCAGTTACTCGTGGACGGATAACTATGGCTACACCTTC	TRBV6-5	TRBJ1-2	many	NA
CASRWFGQGLYTEAFF	TGTGCCAGCAGATGGTTCGGACAGGGACTCTACACTGAAGCTTTCTTT	TRBV6-2/TRBV6-3	TRBJ1-1	many	TRBD1
CASSFVIGWPEGSGNTIYF	TGTGCCAGCAGTTTCGTTATAGGGTGGCCCGAGGGGTCTGGAAACACCATATATTTT	TRBV12-3/TRBV12-4	TRBJ1-3	many	NA
CASSPVDRKAGELFF	TGTGCCAGCTCACCAGTGGACAGAAAAGCCGGGGAGCTGTTTTTT	TRBV18	TRBJ2-2	NA	NA
CSAPVLAGGPYEQYF	TGCAGTGCCCCGGTACTAGCGGGGGGGCCCTACGAGCAGTACTTC	TRBV20-1	TRBJ2-7	many	TRBD2
CASSQPGTSENNEQFF	TGTGCCAGCAGCCAACCGGGGACTAGCGAAAACAATGAGCAGTTCTTC	TRBV4-2	TRBJ2-1	many	TRBD2
CASSQVYRGLVEEETQYF	TGTGCCAGCAGCCAAGTTTACAGGGGGCTAGTAGAAGAAGAGACCCAGTACTTC	TRBV3-1	TRBJ2-5	many	TRBD1
CASSQGGVRRAETQYF	TGTGCCAGCAGTCAGGGGGGGGTTAGGCGGGCAGAGACCCAGTACTTC	TRBV28	TRBJ2-5	many	NA
CASRRQGLGTEAFF	TGCGCCAGCAGACGACAGGGGTTGGGTACTGAAGCTTTCTTT	TRBV4-1	TRBJ1-1	many	TRBD1
CASSPRGYYEQYF	TGCGCCAGCAGCCCGAGAGGGTACTACGAGCAGTACTTC	TRBV5-1	TRBJ2-7	many	NA
CASSRTAGGQTQYF	TGTGCCAGCAGCCGGACCGCGGGGGGGCAGACCCAGTACTTC	TRBV3-1	TRBJ2-5	many	TRBD2
CASSPRSRTKETQYF	TGCGCCAGCAGCCCGCGGTCACGGACCAAAGAGACCCAGTACTTC	TRBV5-1	TRBJ2-5	few	NA
CASSFGSSDTQYF	TGTGCCAGCAGCTTCGGGTCTAGTGATACGCAGTATTTT	TRBV7-9	TRBJ2-3	many	NA
CASSLVVSGNEQFF	TGTGCCAGCAGCTTAGTGGTTAGCGGCAATGAGCAGTTCTTC	TRBV11-2	TRBJ2-1	many	NA
CASSLEKGAIYGYTF	TGTGCCAGCAGCTTGGAGAAGGGGGCGATTTATGGCTACACCTTC	TRBV5-6	TRBJ1-2	many	TRBD1
CSAREGFGTEAFF	TGCAGTGCTAGAGAGGGGTTCGGGACTGAAGCTTTCTTT	TRBV20-1	TRBJ1-1	many	NA
CASSQPGTGANEQFF	TGCGCCAGCAGCCAACCCGGGACAGGGGCCAATGAGCAGTTCTTC	TRBV5-1	TRBJ2-1	many	TRBD1
CASSQSTGLAYEQYF	TGTGCCAGCAGCCAATCTACGGGACTAGCCTACGAGCAGTACTTC	TRBV4-2	TRBJ2-7	many	TRBD2
CASSPRGGAGNIQYF	TGTGCCAGCAGCCCCCGGGGCGGGGCCGGAAACATTCAGTACTTC	TRBV7-3	TRBJ2-4	many	NA
CASSPDPGFRSDTQYF	TGTGCCAGCAGCCCTGATCCAGGGTTTCGTTCAGATACGCAGTATTTT	TRBV11-2	TRBJ2-3	many	NA
CSARAGTSGGTDTQYF	TGCAGTGCTAGGGCGGGGACTAGCGGGGGCACAGATACGCAGTATTTT	TRBV20-1	TRBJ2-3	many	TRBD2
CSAGTRDYEQYF	TGCAGTGCGGGAACCAGAGACTACGAGCAGTACTTC	TRBV20-1	TRBJ2-7	few	NA